A selection of T cell receptor beta chains follows, all from one sample in a study of shared clonotypes between healthy human individuals. Only in-frame clones appear in the TCRdb table, and some are missing; sequencing was by immunoSEQ multiplex PCR. The sample contains around 2,000,000 clones, approximately 94% of which appear only once. Material: naive CD8+ T cells sorted from blood. These TCRs come from a man younger than 35 in good health. Each CDR3 is given with its conserved first and last residue. The D gene is left open where the match is weak. Size values are once, few and many counts, or a class for expanded clones, and some rows have none.

TRBV30	.	TRBJ2-1	.	TGTGCCTGGATGATCTGGGACACATACAATGAGCAGTTCTTC	CAWMIWDTYNEQFF
TRBV28	.	TRBJ2-7	.	TGTGCCAGCGGTAACATGGACAGCTCCTACGAGCAGTACTTC	CASGNMDSSYEQYF
TRBV6-5	.	TRBJ2-3	.	TGTGCCAGCAGCGAGGACAGAAGAAGCACAGATACGCAGTATTTT	CASSEDRRSTDTQYF
TRBV6-4	TRBD1	TRBJ1-1	.	TGTGCCAACCTGACGGGACAGAATTTTGAGGGGACTGAAGCTTTCTTT	CANLTGQNFEGTEAFF
TRBV5-6	TRBD1	TRBJ1-6	.	TGTGCCAGCAGCTTGGAGGGACAGGGACTTCTTTTTCCCCTCCACTTT	CASSLEGQGLLFPLHF
TRBV28	.	TRBJ2-2	.	TGTGCCAGCAGTTTTAGCCGGACGGGCGGGGAGCTGTTTTTT	CASSFSRTGGELFF
TRBV4-1	.	TRBJ2-5	.	TGCGCCAGCAGCCCACGGGACTCCCAGTACCAAGAGACCCAGTACTTC	CASSPRDSQYQETQYF
TRBV9	.	TRBJ1-3	.	TGTGCCAGCAGCCTCACCGCCCAGAGAATTCCCGGAAACACCATATATTTT	CASSLTAQRIPGNTIYF
TRBV9	.	TRBJ2-1	.	TGTGCCAGCAGCCCTCCTTTGTACAATGAGCAGTTCTTC	CASSPPLYNEQFF
TRBV29-1	TRBD1	TRBJ2-1	.	TGCAGCGCTGACCCGGACAGGGTCGATGAGCAGTTCTTC	CSADPDRVDEQFF
TRBV5-4	TRBD2	TRBJ2-1	.	TGTGCCAGCAGCCCCCTGGCGGGAGTGACCTACAATGAGCAGTTCTTC	CASSPLAGVTYNEQFF
TRBV18	TRBD2	TRBJ2-3	once	TGTGCCAGCTCACCACTAGCGGGGGGCCCTAGCACAGATACGCAGTATTTT	CASSPLAGGPSTDTQYF
TRBV7-2	.	TRBJ2-3	.	TGTGCCAGCAGCTTATGGGGCGGGATCACAGATACGCAGTATTTT	CASSLWGGITDTQYF
TRBV27	TRBD2	TRBJ2-1	.	TGTGCCAGCAGTTTCCAACTAGCGGGAGAAAATGAGCAGTTCTTC	CASSFQLAGENEQFF
TRBV2	.	TRBJ2-6	once	TGTGCCAGCAGTGAAGAGGCGGGGATCTACTCTGGGGCCAACGTCCTGACTTTC	CASSEEAGIYSGANVLTF
TRBV10-2	.	TRBJ1-5	.	TGCGCCAGCAGTGAGACAGGTCCCCTCAATCAGCCCCAGCATTTT	CASSETGPLNQPQHF
TRBV4-1	.	TRBJ1-2	.	TGCGCCAGCAGCCAATCTTCCGGACAGAGGAATAAGGGCTACACCTTC	CASSQSSGQRNKGYTF
TRBV5-4	TRBD2	TRBJ2-5	.	TGTGCCAGCAGCTCGGGACTAGCGGGGGTCAATGAAGAGACCCAGTACTTC	CASSSGLAGVNEETQYF
TRBV5-1	TRBD1	TRBJ2-5	.	TGCGCCAGCAGCCTAGGGACAGGGGAAGAGACCCAGTACTTC	CASSLGTGEETQYF
TRBV5-6	TRBD2	TRBJ2-4	.	TGTGCCAGCAGCCTCGGGGGGGCCAAAAACATTCAGTACTTC	CASSLGGAKNIQYF
TRBV11-2	TRBD2	TRBJ2-3	.	TGTGCCAGCAGCTTAGAGGGACTAGCGGTTACAGATACGCAGTATTTT	CASSLEGLAVTDTQYF
TRBV11-2	TRBD2	TRBJ2-7	.	TGTGCCAGCGAGTTAGCGGGAGGATACGAGCAGTACTTC	CASELAGGYEQYF
TRBV19	TRBD2	TRBJ2-7	.	TGTGCCAGTAGTATCACGGCGGGAGATATCTACGAGCAGTACTTC	CASSITAGDIYEQYF
TRBV11-2	.	TRBJ2-2	.	TGTGCCAGCAGCTTAAAAGGGGCCCGACGGGCCGGGGAGCTGTTTTTT	CASSLKGARRAGELFF
TRBV13	.	TRBJ2-7	once	TGTGCCAGCAGCGTGCGGGACACCTACTACGAGCAGTACTTC	CASSVRDTYYEQYF
TRBV29-1	.	TRBJ2-1	.	TGCAGCGTTGAAGGAACAACCTTCGAGCAGTTCTTC	CSVEGTTFEQFF
TRBV2	.	TRBJ1-1	.	TGTGCCAGCAGTGGGGACGGCTGGACTGAAGCTTTCTTT	CASSGDGWTEAFF
TRBV7-2	TRBD1	TRBJ1-2	.	TGTGCCATCCCAGGGGGCTACTATGGCTACACCTTC	CAIPGGYYGYTF
TRBV7-7	TRBD2	TRBJ2-3	.	TGTGCTAGCAGTCCTCGACTAGCGGGGGGCCTAAACGGGACAGATACGCAGTATTTT	CASSPRLAGGLNGTDTQYF
TRBV10-3	.	TRBJ2-7	.	TGTGCCATCAAATCCGGCGTGAGCTCCTACGAGCAGTACTTC	CAIKSGVSSYEQYF
TRBV12-5	TRBD1	TRBJ2-1	.	TGTGCTAGTGGTCGTATACAGGGGGTTCTGGAGGACTACAATGAGCAGTTCTTC	CASGRIQGVLEDYNEQFF
TRBV4-2	.	TRBJ1-2	.	TGTGCCAGCACCTCAAACCAGTTCTATGGCTACACCTTC	CASTSNQFYGYTF
TRBV10-1	.	TRBJ2-7	.	TGCGCCAGCAGTGAGTCGGACGGCTACGAGCAGTACTTC	CASSESDGYEQYF